This paragraph covers one T cell receptor (beta chain) sequence. As yet, its antigen is unknown. The germline V gene encodes CDR1 KGHSH and CDR2 LQKENI. V shed 4 bases and J shed 0 bases, with 12 bases lying between them. The CDR3 totals 16 residues. The data stem from a study of CD8 T cells in ankylosing spondylitis. TCRdb fed the 5' RACE reads into MiXCR, producing one record per CDR3 protein. The top ten clones hold under 55% of a sample with a few hundred thousand distinct CDR3 sequences, around 18% of them seen once. Broader study findings: Characteristic, it appeared, of ankylosing spondylitis blood was a TCR beta motif of several highly homologous variants. A CD8+ phenotype characterized the disease-linked clones, which were relatively rare in peripheral blood. Earlier work had already found some motif variants in reactive arthritis synovial fluid and blood. As reported, disease-linked clones showed significant enrichment in matched ankylosing spondylitis synovial fluid.

The J gene is TRBJ2-2, the V gene TRBV18; D is ambiguous. Sequencing was performed on blood, either unsorted or a sorted T cell fraction (not recorded which). The receptor comes from a male donor with ankylosing spondylitis. The CDR3 loop reads CASSHSENANTGELFF. The DNA of the CDR3 is TGTGCCAGCTCACACAGCGAAAACGCGAACACCGGGGAGCTGTTTTTT.